This T cell receptor beta chain was identified in a study of molecular identifiers for immune sequencing clone quantification. Germline CDR1 and CDR2: SNHLY and FYNNEI. The CDR3 sequence is 19 residues long. TCRdb reanalysed the PCR reads using MiXCR and keeps one entry per CDR3 protein. The data contain roughly 9,800 distinct CDR3 sequences, about a fifth of them singletons. This clonotype appeared once. One end of the junction is discordant with germline, which a read error may explain. The V call is TRBV2, the J call TRBJ2-7; unclear D gene. Material: naive CD8+ T cells from blood, with Jurkat cell RNA spiked in. Subset in this sample: FACS-sorted CD8+CD4-CCR7+CD45RA+ naive T cells. The origin of this receptor is a human donor in good health. Some libraries in this study had Jurkat cell RNA spiked in. The CDR3 loop is CASSEVLSAPPVLFYAQYF. The CDR3 DNA reads as TGTGCCAGCAGTGAAGTGCTCTCGGCCCCGCCAGTCCTATTCTACGCGCAGTACTTC.